This T cell receptor beta chain was identified during a study of T cell responses to AZD1222 COVID-19 vaccine. The CDR3 contains 14 residues. V gave up 5 bases and J gave up 4 bases; unmatched junction bases: 7. Per germline, CDR1 MNHEY and CDR2 SVGEGT. Study-wide results and caveats: The donor group comprised mostly white British people and more females; the analysis possibly underestimated clonal diversity. The CD4 TCRs associated with vaccination extended across spike and predominated at 160-218 and 743-854. Once two AZD1222 doses were given, Spike-specific TCR breadth and depth went up.

This clone was picked up one time. Antigen: not known. Method: immunoSEQ multiplex PCR; TCRdb's copy keeps in-frame clones and lacks some. This sample yields some 150,000 clones, of which more than 85% are seen a single time; 0.9% belongs to the top ten. The gene calls are TRBV6-2 or TRBV6-3 and TRBJ2-5; TRBD2 agrees at 7 bases. This sample comprised peripheral blood, obtained on day 0 of AZD1222 vaccination. This sequence originates from an adult in good health. CDR3 bases: TGTGCCAGCAGTCACCCGGGGGGATCAGAGACCCAGTACTTC. It is translated as CASSHPGGSETQYF.